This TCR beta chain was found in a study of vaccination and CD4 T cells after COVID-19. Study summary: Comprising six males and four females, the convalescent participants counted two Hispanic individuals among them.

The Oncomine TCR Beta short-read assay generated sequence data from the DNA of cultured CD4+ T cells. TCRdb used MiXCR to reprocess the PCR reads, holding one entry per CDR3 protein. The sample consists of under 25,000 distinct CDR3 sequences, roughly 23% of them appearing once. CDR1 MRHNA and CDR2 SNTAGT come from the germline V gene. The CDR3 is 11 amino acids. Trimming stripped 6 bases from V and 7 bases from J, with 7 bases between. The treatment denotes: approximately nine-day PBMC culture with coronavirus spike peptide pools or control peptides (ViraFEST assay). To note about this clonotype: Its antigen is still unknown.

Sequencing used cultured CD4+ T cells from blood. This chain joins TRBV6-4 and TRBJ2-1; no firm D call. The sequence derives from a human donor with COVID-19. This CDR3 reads CASRLGNEQFF. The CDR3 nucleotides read TGTGCCAGCAGGTTGGGTAATGAGCAGTTCTTC.